These 5 T cell receptor beta chains came from one sample sequenced in a study of OX40 agonist ivuxolimab in advanced cancers. Repertoires were generated with immunoSEQ multiplex PCR, while TCRdb's copy carries only in-frame clones and drops some. The table shows roughly 32,000 clones, with about four fifths occurring only once. The sequencing here drew on CD4+ or CD8+ T cells sorted from blood, taken in a trial of the OX40 agonist ivuxolimab. These receptors came from an adult with an advanced solid tumor such as melanoma, head and neck, liver or kidney cancer.

The V and J genes are TRBV5-6 and TRBJ2-7; no definite D call. CDR3 length: 13 amino acids. Germline V gene data show CDR1 as SGHDT and CDR2 as YYEEEE. V lost 2 bases and J lost 4, with 10 bases in between. Here the CDR3 reads CASSFLGNYEQYF. DNA of the CDR3: TGTGCCAGCAGCTTCCTCGGAAATTACGAGCAGTACTTC. The variable domain in full, with the rest retrieved from reference TRBV5-6 and TRBJ2-7, is DAGVTQSPTHLIKTRGQQVTLRCSPKSGHDTVSWYQQALGQGPQFIFQYYEEEERQRGNFPDRFSGHQFPNYSSELNVNALLLGDSALYLCASSFLGNYEQYFGPGTRLTVT.

This chain connects TRBV19 to TRBJ1-6; 10 nucleotides line up with TRBD1. Germline V lookup: CDR1 LNHDA, CDR2 SQIVND (reference sequence). The J segment lost 7 bases and the V segment lost 4 bases, leaving 7 bases of the junction unmatched. The CDR3 has 16 amino acids. The CDR3 loop reads CASSRRRTGGNSPLHF. For the CDR3, the DNA is TGTGCCAGTAGTAGAAGGAGGACAGGGGGAAATTCACCCCTCCACTTT.

The chain joins TRBV14 to TRBJ1-6; 7 bases line up with TRBD1. Losses at the gene ends were 1 base for V and 16 bases for J; bases not matched to a gene: 19. The CDR3 extends over 17 amino acids. Germline-derived CDR1 and CDR2 are SGHDN and FVKESK. CDR3 coding DNA: TGTGCCAGCAGCCAAGTATGGTCCCTGGACAGGCCCACGATACTCCACTTT. Residues: CASSQVWSLDRPTILHF.

This chain uses TRBV5-1 with TRBJ2-7; TRBD2 agrees at 12 bases. The CDR3 totals 17 residues. Germline V gives CDR1 SGHRS, CDR2 YFSETQ. The J segment lost 1 base and the V segment lost 1 base, leaving 6 bases of the junction unmatched. The CDR3 DNA reads TGCGCCAGCAGCTTGTTTATCCTAGCGGGAGGGTCCTACGAGCAGTACTTC. Amino acid sequence: CASSLFILAGGSYEQYF.

The chain joins TRBV10-3 to TRBJ2-5; the D gene is possibly TRBD2 (5 bases). CDR1 and CDR2 from the germline V gene are ENHRY and SYGVKD. Trimming stripped 3 bases from V and 1 base from J, with 15 bases between. CDR3 size: 16 residues. CDR3 DNA sequence: TGTGCCATCAGTGATAATGAGGGAGAGGGCCAAGAGACCCAGTACTTC. This codes for CAISDNEGEGQETQYF.